This T cell receptor beta chain stems from a study of T cell changes during pregnancy in multiple sclerosis. Clones were sequenced by immunoSEQ multiplex PCR, and TCRdb holds only the in-frame ones, with some missing. The table records 38,000 or so clones, almost 90% of them present only once. The TCR comes from a female donor with multiple sclerosis, enrolled in a pregnancy study. The sample here was CD4+ T cells from peripheral blood mononuclear cells, taken in the second trimester of pregnancy.

CDR3 sequence: CASSARLSGTLSYEQYF. The CDR3 region has the DNA TGTGCCAGTAGTGCTAGACTCTCGGGAACACTCTCCTACGAGCAGTACTTC. The chain carries TRBV19 and TRBJ2-7, with a possible D match to TRBD2 (5 bases). There are 17 residues in the CDR3. V was pared by 5 bases and J by 0 bases, with 20 bases between. The V gene's germline CDR1 is LNHDA and CDR2 SQIVND (reference sequence).